A selection of T cell receptor beta chains follows, all from one sample in a study of beta chain features in type 1 diabetes. The repertoire was sequenced with immunoSEQ multiplex PCR; TCRdb's copy has only in-frame clones and lacks some. The repertoire includes around 180,000 clones, approximately 13% of them detected once, and 0.6% to 0.8% sits in the top ten. Source material: central memory CD4+ T cells from blood. The receptors stem from a woman aged 18-30 years in good health. Each CDR3 is given with its conserved first and last residue. Fields, in order: V gene, clone size, J gene, CDR3 protein. Part of the rows lack a size; the others show once, few, many or a class for expanded clones.

V: TRBV6-5
size: few
J: TRBJ2-3
CDR3: CASSYSTGGRDTQYF

V: TRBV14
size: few
J: TRBJ2-5
CDR3: CASSQVGARGTQYF

V: TRBV28
size: few
J: TRBJ2-1
CDR3: CASSNGLAGAYNEQFF

V: TRBV10-3
size: many
J: TRBJ2-7
CDR3: CAIRRDSGRAGEQYF

V: TRBV5-1
size: few
J: TRBJ1-1
CDR3: CASSLDRGNGEAFF

V: TRBV10-3
size: -
J: TRBJ2-1
CDR3: CAITGLLNEQFF

V: TRBV2
size: -
J: TRBJ2-5
CDR3: CASSAQGAFETQYF

V: TRBV7-9
size: -
J: TRBJ2-3
CDR3: CASSLFSDTQYF

V: TRBV5-1
size: few
J: TRBJ2-5
CDR3: CASANGPGEGETQYF

V: TRBV4-2
size: -
J: TRBJ2-5
CDR3: CASSQGPTGIQETQYF

V: TRBV13
size: few
J: TRBJ1-2
CDR3: CASSLIDTAYGYTF

V: TRBV6-5
size: few
J: TRBJ2-7
CDR3: CASSTTGRTDEQYF

V: TRBV28
size: few
J: TRBJ2-7
CDR3: CASSSLTVTYEQYF

V: TRBV30
size: -
J: TRBJ1-2
CDR3: CAWKRQGVGYTF

V: TRBV23-1
size: few
J: TRBJ1-2
CDR3: CASSHPRGYGYTF

V: TRBV5-1
size: few
J: TRBJ2-7
CDR3: CASSPGTRSYEQYF

V: TRBV9
size: few
J: TRBJ1-3
CDR3: CASSVAQIGNTIYF

V: TRBV29-1
size: few
J: TRBJ2-3
CDR3: CSVRPRLGTDTQYF

V: TRBV29-1
size: few
J: TRBJ1-3
CDR3: CSVRTHISSGNTIYF

V: TRBV28
size: -
J: TRBJ1-1
CDR3: CASSSQEGALAEAFF

V: TRBV27
size: -
J: TRBJ2-3
CDR3: CASSLQADTQYF

V: TRBV20-1
size: few
J: TRBJ2-7
CDR3: CSAWGGYEQYF

V: TRBV7-2
size: -
J: TRBJ2-1
CDR3: CASSLEEGAPYNEQFF

V: TRBV4-2
size: few
J: TRBJ1-4
CDR3: CASRPTGSRGEKLFF

V: TRBV14
size: many
J: TRBJ2-7
CDR3: CASSQGPGQYF

V: TRBV7-2
size: -
J: TRBJ2-5
CDR3: CASSLAGGGETQYF

V: TRBV12-2
size: few
J: TRBJ1-4
CDR3: CASRLRGLTNEKLFF

V: TRBV7-3
size: -
J: TRBJ2-1
CDR3: CASSDMTGTVPHLFF

V: TRBV4-3
size: -
J: TRBJ1-5
CDR3: CASSQDPGPGQPQHF

V: TRBV7-3
size: few
J: TRBJ2-1
CDR3: CASSSTGTAKSHEQFF

V: TRBV29-1
size: -
J: TRBJ1-4
CDR3: CSVNTGGNEKLFF

V: TRBV30
size: -
J: TRBJ1-5
CDR3: CAWSGANSNQPQHF

V: TRBV29-1
size: few
J: TRBJ2-2
CDR3: CSVVGTGGSGELFF

V: TRBV28
size: few
J: TRBJ1-2
CDR3: CATRSGVYGYTF

V: TRBV7-2
size: -
J: TRBJ2-6
CDR3: CASSRGQSSGANVLTF

V: TRBV18
size: few
J: TRBJ1-5
CDR3: CASSPWQGSQPQHF

V: TRBV6-5
size: -
J: TRBJ2-5
CDR3: CASMGGETQYF

V: TRBV7-9
size: -
J: TRBJ2-7
CDR3: CASSLPRGETYEQYF

V: TRBV20-1
size: few
J: TRBJ2-7
CDR3: CSARGRDEQYF

V: TRBV2
size: few
J: TRBJ2-7
CDR3: CASSESRVPLEQYF

V: TRBV12-5
size: -
J: TRBJ2-7
CDR3: CASGPGTGESYEQYF

V: TRBV28
size: few
J: TRBJ2-3
CDR3: CASSFGGSTDTQYF

V: TRBV4-1
size: few
J: TRBJ2-1
CDR3: CASSPYGLAGNEQFF

V: TRBV5-1
size: few
J: TRBJ2-2
CDR3: CASSLAVQANTGELFF

V: TRBV30
size: -
J: TRBJ1-5
CDR3: CAWSSSGQYNQPQHF

V: TRBV14
size: few
J: TRBJ2-1
CDR3: CASSQEVASSYNEQFF

V: TRBV7-9
size: few
J: TRBJ2-3
CDR3: CASTYTDTQYF

V: TRBV29-1
size: -
J: TRBJ2-1
CDR3: CSIRTSGRASEQFF

V: TRBV29-1
size: -
J: TRBJ2-7
CDR3: CSARAGGKEYEQYF

V: TRBV28
size: -
J: TRBJ2-7
CDR3: CASSTRVGEQYF